A selection of T cell receptor beta chains follows, all from one sample in a study of hypomethylating agent response in myelodysplastic syndrome. Repertoires were generated with immunoSEQ multiplex PCR, while TCRdb's copy carries only in-frame clones and drops some. The repertoire consists of 5,500 to 7,500 clones, with approximately 84% occurring once and the leading ten covering around 9.6%. The specimen comprised bone marrow, sampled before or after starting hypomethylating agent treatment for myelodysplastic syndrome (not recorded which). These receptors all stem from a human donor with myelodysplastic syndrome. CDR3s include the opening cysteine and the closing phenylalanine or tryptophan. A D gene is named only where the DNA matches it firmly. The size field is filled for only some rows; it gives once, few, many or a size class.

J gene: TRBJ2-1; D gene: NA; clone size: few; V gene: TRBV5-6; CDR3 protein: CASSQTLSSYNEQFF; CDR3 DNA: TGTGCCAGCAGCCAGACTTTGAGCTCCTACAATGAGCAGTTCTTC
J gene: TRBJ1-6; D gene: NA; clone size: NA; V gene: TRBV6-1; CDR3 protein: CASSVSRENSPLHF; CDR3 DNA: TGTGCCAGCAGCGTGAGTAGAGAGAATTCACCCCTCCACTTT
J gene: TRBJ2-3; D gene: TRBD2; clone size: NA; V gene: TRBV29-1; CDR3 protein: CSVEGGGSTDTQYF; CDR3 DNA: TGCAGCGTTGAAGGGGGGGGTAGCACAGATACGCAGTATTTT
J gene: TRBJ1-5; D gene: TRBD1; clone size: NA; V gene: TRBV19; CDR3 protein: CASRPRQGSQPQHF; CDR3 DNA: TGTGCCAGTAGGCCAAGACAGGGATCCCAGCCCCAGCATTTT
J gene: TRBJ2-5; D gene: NA; clone size: NA; V gene: TRBV4-1; CDR3 protein: CASSHRLSQGGTFQETQYF; CDR3 DNA: TGCGCCAGCAGCCACAGACTGAGCCAGGGGGGGACATTTCAAGAGACCCAGTACTTC
J gene: TRBJ1-5; D gene: NA; clone size: NA; V gene: TRBV7-2; CDR3 protein: CASSQGTGQVLPQHF; CDR3 DNA: TGTGCCAGCAGTCAAGGAACGGGGCAAGTGTTGCCCCAGCATTTT
J gene: TRBJ2-7; D gene: TRBD2; clone size: NA; V gene: TRBV5-6; CDR3 protein: CASSFRRREAYEQYF; CDR3 DNA: TGTGCCAGCAGCTTCCGCCGGCGGGAGGCCTACGAGCAGTACTTC
J gene: TRBJ2-7; D gene: NA; clone size: NA; V gene: TRBV7-2; CDR3 protein: CASSLGEAYEQYF; CDR3 DNA: TGTGCCAGCAGCTTAGGAGAGGCCTACGAGCAGTACTTC
J gene: TRBJ2-3; D gene: TRBD2; clone size: NA; V gene: TRBV13; CDR3 protein: CASSPGGGTDTQYF; CDR3 DNA: TGTGCCAGCAGCCCGGGGGGTGGGACAGATACGCAGTATTTT
J gene: TRBJ2-1; D gene: NA; clone size: once; V gene: TRBV9; CDR3 protein: CASSNWADFNEQFF; CDR3 DNA: TGTGCCAGCAGTAACTGGGCCGACTTCAATGAGCAGTTCTTC